This T cell receptor (beta chain) was observed in a study of blood T cell repertoires in COVID-19. The table lists this clone with a count of one. Study processing details: Quantification of nucleated cells was approximated via reference gene primer amplification. Produced via immunoSEQ multiplex PCR; TCRdb's table is partial and in-frame only. That table furnishes V, J and clone size, whereas the DNA furnished D and trimming. The top ten hold just under 4% of the sample, which has roughly 380,000 clones, roughly nine tenths seen once. There are 16 residues in the CDR3. V dropped 4 bases and J dropped 6; count of bases not matched to a gene: 14. CDR1 MNHEY and CDR2 SVGAGI come from the germline V gene. Seattle patients were enrolled while actively infected and followed longitudinally.

The sequence was collected from a woman between 55 and 75 years old with COVID-19, enrolled during active disease. The sample taken for sequencing was peripheral blood. This sequence joins TRBV6-5 and TRBJ1-1, with 7 nucleotides matching TRBD1. CDR3 in amino acids: CASSSSLDRVASEAFF. The DNA of the CDR3 is TGTGCCAGCAGTTCGTCGTTAGACAGGGTGGCGTCTGAAGCTTTCTTT.